Listed below are T cell receptor beta chains from one sample, sequenced in a study of blood T cell repertoires in COVID-19. Some clones are missing from TCRdb's copy, which holds only in-frame ones; the method was immunoSEQ multiplex PCR. The table shows some 180,000 clones, with 79% occurring only once. What was sequenced was PBMCs or T cells enriched from blood (not recorded which). All receptors derive from a woman between 65 and 79 years old in a cohort exposed to, infected with or recovered from COVID-19 (not recorded which). Both conserved end residues are trimmed from each CDR3. The D gene is left open where the match is weak.

J | V | D | CDR3
TRBJ1-2 | TRBV11-2 | NA | ASSLVPPGQNNYGYT
TRBJ1-2 | TRBV18 | TRBD1 | ASSPTGQGNYT
TRBJ2-1 | TRBV2 | NA | ASSEAGGSEQF
TRBJ2-1 | TRBV5-1 | NA | ASSLNQGNEQF
TRBJ2-5 | TRBV5-1 | NA | ASRVEGVETQY
TRBJ2-3 | TRBV7-3 | TRBD2 | ASSLGTSGSSYTQY
TRBJ2-3 | TRBV18 | TRBD1 | ASSPRYLAGGMGTDTQY
TRBJ2-7 | TRBV11-3 | TRBD2 | ASSFPTSGSYEQY
TRBJ2-3 | TRBV19 | NA | ASSPGTYTDTQY
TRBJ2-1 | TRBV5-6 | TRBD2 | ASRTSGAYNEQF
TRBJ1-4 | TRBV7-9 | TRBD1 | AIKSDRDEKLF
TRBJ2-7 | TRBV19 | TRBD1 | ASSRVSAGTEIYEQY
TRBJ1-5 | TRBV4-2 | TRBD1 | ASSQTASSQGALQPQH
TRBJ1-1 | TRBV6-2/TRBV6-3 | NA | ASSYSIGGDYTEAF
TRBJ2-3 | TRBV7-2 | TRBD2 | ASSLASGSTDTQY
TRBJ1-4 | TRBV7-2 | NA | ASSARREIYSEKLF
TRBJ2-1 | TRBV2 | TRBD2 | ASAREGVGNEQF
TRBJ1-2 | TRBV28 | NA | ASSPAGNYGYT
TRBJ2-1 | TRBV28 | TRBD2 | ASSKQGGLAGGDEQF
TRBJ1-4 | TRBV3-1/TRBV3-2 | TRBD1 | ASSYPGQGHEKLF
TRBJ2-5 | TRBV19 | NA | ASSMSWETQY
TRBJ2-5 | TRBV5-1 | TRBD2 | ASSPAGAKETQY
TRBJ2-1 | TRBV6-1 | TRBD1 | ASSESNRGQGTI
TRBJ1-1 | TRBV28 | TRBD1 | ASSPGQGGVDTEAF
TRBJ1-6 | TRBV9 | NA | ASSPQDSPLH
TRBJ1-2 | TRBV28 | NA | ASKRGSHYGYT
TRBJ1-5 | TRBV10-2 | NA | ASSRNGGEPQH
TRBJ1-2 | TRBV12-5 | TRBD1 | ASGFRGQGLNYGYT
TRBJ1-5 | TRBV7-9 | TRBD1 | ASSSPTGDQPQH
TRBJ2-3 | TRBV27 | NA | ASSKGLYTDTQY
TRBJ2-1 | TRBV6-5 | NA | ASTAGVEQF
TRBJ1-2 | TRBV19 | NA | ASSRSSSLYGYT
TRBJ2-7 | TRBV19 | TRBD1 | ASKRGQGVGEQY
TRBJ1-2 | TRBV3-1/TRBV3-2 | NA | ASSSGPDRGYT
TRBJ1-1 | TRBV19 | NA | ASSILRGYAF
TRBJ1-4 | TRBV2 | TRBD1 | ASSPGQGGEKLF
TRBJ2-1 | TRBV24-1 | TRBD1 | ATESGQGRNEQF
TRBJ1-5 | TRBV3-1/TRBV3-2 | TRBD1 | ASSSGRDRDNQPQH
TRBJ2-5 | TRBV4-1 | TRBD2 | ASSQAGYSGLGRETQY
TRBJ2-7 | TRBV9 | TRBD2 | ASSVGLAGGPHEQY
TRBJ1-3 | TRBV3-1/TRBV3-2 | NA | ASSQVRGTKDTIY
TRBJ2-7 | TRBV12-3/TRBV12-4 | NA | ASSVSGYEQY
TRBJ2-2 | TRBV18 | NA | ASSPLISNTGELF
TRBJ1-2 | TRBV18 | TRBD1 | ASSPVRDRVGYT